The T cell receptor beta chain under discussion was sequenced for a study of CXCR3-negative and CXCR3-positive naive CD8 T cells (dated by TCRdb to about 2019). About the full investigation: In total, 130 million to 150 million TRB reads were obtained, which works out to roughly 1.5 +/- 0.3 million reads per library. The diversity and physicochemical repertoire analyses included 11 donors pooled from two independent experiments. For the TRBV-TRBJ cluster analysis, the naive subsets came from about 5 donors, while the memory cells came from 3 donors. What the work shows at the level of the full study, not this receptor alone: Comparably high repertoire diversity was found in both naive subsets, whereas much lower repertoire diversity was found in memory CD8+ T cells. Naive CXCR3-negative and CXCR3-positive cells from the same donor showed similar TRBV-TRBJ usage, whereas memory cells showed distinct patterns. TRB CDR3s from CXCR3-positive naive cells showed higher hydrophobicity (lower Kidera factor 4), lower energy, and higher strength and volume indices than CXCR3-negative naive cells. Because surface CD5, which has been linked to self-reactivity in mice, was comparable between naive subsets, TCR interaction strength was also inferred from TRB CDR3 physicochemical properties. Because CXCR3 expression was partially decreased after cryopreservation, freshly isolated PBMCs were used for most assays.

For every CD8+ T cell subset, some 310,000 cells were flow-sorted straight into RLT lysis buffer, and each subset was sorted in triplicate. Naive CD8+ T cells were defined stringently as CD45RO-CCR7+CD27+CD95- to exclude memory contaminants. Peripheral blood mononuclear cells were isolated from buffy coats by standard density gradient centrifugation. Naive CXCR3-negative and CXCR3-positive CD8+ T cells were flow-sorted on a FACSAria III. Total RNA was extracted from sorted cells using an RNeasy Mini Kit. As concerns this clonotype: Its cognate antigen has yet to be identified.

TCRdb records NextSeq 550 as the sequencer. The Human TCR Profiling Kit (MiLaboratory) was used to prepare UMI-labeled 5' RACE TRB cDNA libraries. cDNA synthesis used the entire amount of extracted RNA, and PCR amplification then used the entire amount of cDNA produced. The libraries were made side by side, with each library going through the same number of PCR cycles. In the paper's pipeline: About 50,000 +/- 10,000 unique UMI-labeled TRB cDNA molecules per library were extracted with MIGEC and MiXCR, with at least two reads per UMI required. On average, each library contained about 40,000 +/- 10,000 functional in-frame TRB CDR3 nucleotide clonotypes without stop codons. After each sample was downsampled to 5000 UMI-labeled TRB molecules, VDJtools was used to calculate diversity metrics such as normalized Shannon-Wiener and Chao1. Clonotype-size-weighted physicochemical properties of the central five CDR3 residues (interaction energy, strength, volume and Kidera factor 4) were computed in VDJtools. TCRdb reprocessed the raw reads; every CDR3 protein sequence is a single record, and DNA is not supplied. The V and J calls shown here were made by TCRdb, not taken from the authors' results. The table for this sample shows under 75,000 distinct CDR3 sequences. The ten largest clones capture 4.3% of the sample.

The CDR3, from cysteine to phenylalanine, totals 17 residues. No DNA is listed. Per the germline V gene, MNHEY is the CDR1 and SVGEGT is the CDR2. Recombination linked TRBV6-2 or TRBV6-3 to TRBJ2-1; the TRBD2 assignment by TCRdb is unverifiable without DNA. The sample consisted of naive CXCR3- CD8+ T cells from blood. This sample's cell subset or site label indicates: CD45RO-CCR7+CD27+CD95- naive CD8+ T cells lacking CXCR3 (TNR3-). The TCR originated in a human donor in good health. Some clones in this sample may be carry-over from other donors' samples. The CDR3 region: CASSATLAGGYYNEQFF.